This T cell receptor beta chain came from a study of blood T cell repertoires in COVID-19 (dated by TCRdb to the early 2020s). Looking at the study overall: Samples covering the acute and convalescent phases of COVID-19 were provided by collaborators in the United States, Italy and Spain. Samples were obtained from the ongoing ImmuneRACE study (first 160 participants) and from over 1,000 subjects provided by 6 global collaborators. The dataset comprised deeply sampled blood TCRbeta repertoires from subjects exposed to, actively infected with, or recovered from COVID-19. Nearly every sample came with metadata listing a de-identified subject ID, COVID-19 status, age in years and sex. The prospective study material was composed of cDNA or gDNA derived from T cells, B-cell-depleted T cells, or PBMCs. The repertoires were released in a freely available public database meant as a resource for research on the immune response to SARS-CoV-2. HLA class I and class II types, where available, came from metadata supplied by the sample provider rather than from assay-based typing. Here is what the overall study found, with its caveats: Clinical and demographic metadata were provided uncurated, with the amount varying by source and participant.

V ends up 2 bases short and J 8 bases short, with an unmatched junction base count of 7. The germline V gene yields MNHNS for CDR1 and SASEGT for CDR2. The CDR3 covers 14 residues, taking in both the cysteine and the phenylalanine. The entry retains the CDR3 DNA only, 42 bases that are in frame from base 1. One collaborating source in Seattle enrolled patients during active infection and followed them longitudinally through the course of disease. The collaborating institutions used their own protocols to collect whole blood in K2EDTA tubes. Collaborator samples were shipped for TCRbeta analysis as frozen whole blood, isolated PBMCs, or DNA extracted from either sample type. The immunoSEQ Assay, a bias-controlled multiplex PCR, was used to amplify TCRbeta CDR3 regions from genomic DNA. The authors' analysis ran thus. The number of nucleated cells in each sample was estimated by amplification of reference gene primers within the assay. To quantify the absolute abundance of each unique TCRbeta CDR3 rearrangement, sequence reads were collapsed and filtered. For each sample, productive Simpson clonality was calculated by taking the square root of Simpson's diversity index across productive rearrangements. The clones in this table, taken by TCRdb from immuneACCESS, are in-frame only. Not every clone is retained; where verified, under half of the shortfall comes from an unresolved V gene, and the cause of the rest is unknown. V, J and clone size are taken as reported in that table, and D and trimming were inferred from the DNA itself. This sample is represented by more than 200,000 clones; approximately 81% of them were singletons. Of the sample, 10% falls within the top ten clones.

Regarding this clone: No antigen is known for it. No quality values exist for individual bases; no much larger clone is one base distant.

This clonotype originated in a woman of 80 years or more with COVID-19, enrolled during active disease. The sequenced sample consisted of peripheral blood. The V and J segments used are TRBV6-1 and TRBJ2-3, with TRBD2 identical over 7 junction bases. The DNA is as follows: TGTGCCAGCAGTGAAATGGGACTACTAGCTACGCAGTATTTT. This gives the protein CASSEMGLLATQYF.